This T cell receptor (beta chain) was obtained from a study of T cells in Graves' hyperthyroidism and ophthalmopathy. Study findings and constraints: Most clonotypes that expanded in the thyroid above 0.001 also showed up in blood.

There are many counts of this clonotype. Its matching antigen is unknown. Amplified regions were TCR beta CDR3 sequences from RNA transcripts. An initial round of RT-PCR targeting the TCR CDR3 relied on the HTBI primer set. TCRdb reprocessed the multiplex PCR reads with MiXCR, giving one entry per CDR3 protein. The table lists fewer than 45,000 distinct CDR3 sequences, roughly 52% of them singletons, with approximately 6.2% in the top ten. Trimming pared 0 bases from V and 8 bases from J, leaving 10 bases between. The CDR3 covers 13 residues. CDR1 is LGHDT, CDR2 YNNKEL, per germline (reference sequence).

Source material: blood. The rearrangement joins TRBV3-1 to TRBJ1-2; weak D call: TRBD1 (5 bases). The receptor's source is a woman aged 45-65 years with Graves' hyperthyroidism that later progressed to Graves' ophthalmopathy. CDR3 loop: CASSQEAGRGYTF. DNA for the CDR3: TGTGCCAGCAGCCAAGAGGCAGGGAGAGGCTACACCTTC.